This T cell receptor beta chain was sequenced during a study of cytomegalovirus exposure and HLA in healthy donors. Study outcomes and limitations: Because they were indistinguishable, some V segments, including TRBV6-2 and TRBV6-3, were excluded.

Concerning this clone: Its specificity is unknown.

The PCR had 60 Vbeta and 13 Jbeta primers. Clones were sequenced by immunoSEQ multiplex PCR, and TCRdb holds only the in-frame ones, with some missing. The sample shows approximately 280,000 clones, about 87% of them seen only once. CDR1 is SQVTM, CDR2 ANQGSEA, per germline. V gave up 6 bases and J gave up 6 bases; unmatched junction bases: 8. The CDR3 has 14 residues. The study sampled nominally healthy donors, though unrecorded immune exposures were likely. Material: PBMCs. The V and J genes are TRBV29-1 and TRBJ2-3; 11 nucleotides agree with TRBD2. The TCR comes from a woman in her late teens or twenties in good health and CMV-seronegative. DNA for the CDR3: TGCAGCGTGGCTATAGCGGGGGGGCCGGATACGCAGTATTTT. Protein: CSVAIAGGPDTQYF.